This T cell receptor (beta chain) was captured in a study of control samples from healthy donors and cancer patients. The protocol was immunoSEQ multiplex PCR, while the TCRdb copy is restricted to in-frame clones and leaves out a portion. The sample has about 120,000 clones, 88% seen once; the top ten hold 2.3%. Trimming removed 4 bases at V and 8 bases at J, with 12 bases between. This CDR3 is built from 14 residues. In germline, CDR1 is SGHVS, CDR2 FQNEAQ. Material: blood. The chain links TRBV7-8 to TRBJ1-6; D remains ambiguous. This receptor was obtained from a woman between 65 and 79 years old in good health. CDR3 loop: CASSSQNLDSPLHF. For the CDR3, the DNA is TGTGCCAGCAGCTCACAGAACCTGGATTCACCCCTCCACTTT.